This T cell receptor (beta chain) was found in a study of chemoradiotherapy in HPV16-positive cancers. Study overall: Candidate HPV-specific clones and shared TCR motifs came from a couple of HPV16-positive patients.

Over chemoradiotherapy, repertoires were sampled more than once. This table comes from immunoSEQ multiplex PCR, and its TCRdb copy is limited to in-frame clones, with some not included. The sample yields fewer than 20,000 clones, around three quarters seen once. Germline CDR1 and CDR2: SEHNR and FQNEAQ (reference sequence). Trimming took 8 bases from V and 0 from J, leaving 17 bases between them. The CDR3 totals 16 residues. As for this clone: The antigen is unknown.

Study-level findings and limits: In HPV16-positive patients, HPV-responsive T-cell expansion tracked better recurrence-free survival. HPV-specific T cells were functionally defined from only a couple of HPV16-positive patients.

The chain couples TRBV7-9 to TRBJ1-3; D is undetermined. The source material was tumor tissue, sampled from a patient who underwent chemoradiotherapy. The TCR originated in a human donor with HPV-associated anogenital cancer. CDR3 protein: CASPPPGLSSGNTIYF. The CDR3 DNA reads TGTGCCAGCCCTCCCCCGGGCCTGAGCTCTGGAAACACCATATATTTT.